The source of this T cell receptor beta chain is a study of blood T cell repertoires in COVID-19. About the study: There were acute and convalescent COVID-19 samples, and they came from the United States, Italy and Spain. The cDNA or gDNA used as material had been derived from T cells, B-cell-depleted T cells, or PBMCs.

Only one count was recorded for this clone. Trimming at V came to 3 bases and at J to 0 bases, leaving 6 bases not matched to a gene. The CDR3 runs to 18 residues. Germline lookup yields CDR1 SGHNT and CDR2 YENEEA. In the original workflow: Quantification of nucleated cells was approximated via reference gene primer amplification. Sequencing used immunoSEQ multiplex PCR; TCRdb keeps in-frame clones, though not all of them. V and J calls and clone size are given by that table; D and trimming were obtained from the DNA. The sample records about 100,000 clones, 70% to 90% being singletons. The source of this sequence is a man aged 45-60 years with active or convalescent COVID-19. The chain recombines TRBV11-3 with TRBJ2-7, with 15 bases aligning to TRBD2. Material: peripheral blood. CDR3 loop: CASSLGTSGRPSSYEQYF. CDR3 in DNA: TGTGCCAGCAGCTTGGGGACTAGCGGGAGGCCAAGCTCCTACGAGCAGTACTTC.